This T cell receptor beta chain derives from a study of graft-versus-host responses after intestinal transplantation. Whole-study findings and limits: GvH clones appeared in recipient marrow, some first in ileum or blood.

The length of the CDR3 is 14 residues. V was pared by 2 bases and J by 4 bases, with 5 bases of the junction left unmatched. In germline, CDR1 is SGDLS, CDR2 YYNGEE. TCRdb's table, derived via immunoSEQ multiplex PCR, lists solely in-frame clones and lacks some. The sample has about 26,000 clones; 82% are singletons. Comment on this clone: Its antigen is unknown.

The chain employs TRBV9 and TRBJ2-5; 7 bases match TRBD2. The receptor was derived from a human donor who received an intestinal transplant. Here the sequenced sample was unstimulated CD4+ T cells sorted from spleen or lymph node cells, taken before intestinal transplant. The chain's CDR3 is CASSVTAGSETQYF. In DNA, the CDR3 is TGTGCCAGCAGCGTCACAGCGGGGTCAGAGACCCAGTACTTC. Full variable domain (outside the CDR3, taken from reference TRBV9 and TRBJ2-5): DSGVTQTPKHLITATGQRVTLRCSPRSGDLSVYWYQQSLDQGLQFLIQYYNGEERAKGNILERFSAQQFPDLHSELNLSSLELGDSALYFCASSVTAGSETQYFGPGTRLLVL.